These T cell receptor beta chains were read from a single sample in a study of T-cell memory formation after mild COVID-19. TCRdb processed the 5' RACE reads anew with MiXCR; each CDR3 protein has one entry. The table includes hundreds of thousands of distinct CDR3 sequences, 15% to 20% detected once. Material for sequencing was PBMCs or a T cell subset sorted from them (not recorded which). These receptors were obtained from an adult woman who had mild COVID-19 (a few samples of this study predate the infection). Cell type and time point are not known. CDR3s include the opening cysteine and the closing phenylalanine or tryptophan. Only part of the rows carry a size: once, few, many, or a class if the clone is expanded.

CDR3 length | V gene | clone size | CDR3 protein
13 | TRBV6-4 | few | CASSPQAPGELFF
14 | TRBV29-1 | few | CSVGSGRAGDTQYF
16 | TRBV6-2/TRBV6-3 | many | CASSPIYGTPSYEQYF
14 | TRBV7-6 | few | CASSLVLGPSSQYF
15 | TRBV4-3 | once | CASSHLTGANYGYTF
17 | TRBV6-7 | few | CASSYRSARIGRETQYF
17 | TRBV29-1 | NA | CSVDAGGRGFGTDTQYF
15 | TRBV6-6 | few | CASTLDPNANYGYTF
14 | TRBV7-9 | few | CASSSSLEIDEQFF
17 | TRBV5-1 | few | CASSLAPAGTSTDTQYF
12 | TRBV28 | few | CASSRRSQPQHF
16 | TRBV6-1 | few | CASSSPGLAGAEEQYF
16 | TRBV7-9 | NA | CASSLAGTYLNNEQFF
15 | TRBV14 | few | CASSQDISPGTEAFF
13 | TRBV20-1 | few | CSASRGVEETQYF
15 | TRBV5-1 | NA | CASSLSTANTDTQYF
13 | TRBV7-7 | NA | CASSPTVGQPQHF
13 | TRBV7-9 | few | CASTESGANVLTF
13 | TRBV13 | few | CASSLGSRNEQFF
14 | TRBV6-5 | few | CASSYSTQSQPQHF
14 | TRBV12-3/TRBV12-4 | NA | CASSLVDRGDEQYF
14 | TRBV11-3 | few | CASSRGHLQETQYF
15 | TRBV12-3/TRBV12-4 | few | CASSLQGDSNQPQHF
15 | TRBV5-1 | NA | CASSLASTGANEQYF
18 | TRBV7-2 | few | CASSLEPSGSYTTGELFF
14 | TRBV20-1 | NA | CSALLGVTSTEAFF
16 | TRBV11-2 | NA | CASSPAGLGYTGELFF
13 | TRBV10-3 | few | CAIGLAGYNEQFF
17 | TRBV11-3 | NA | CASSTSVWSATNEKLFF
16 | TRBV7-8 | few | CASSSHRDGSSYEQYF
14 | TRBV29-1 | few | CSVNGDRVNGEAFF
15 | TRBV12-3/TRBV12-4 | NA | CASSPGGGGGGEQYF
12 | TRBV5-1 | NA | CASREEGETQYF
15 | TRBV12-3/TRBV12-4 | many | CASSPPAGGDHTQYF
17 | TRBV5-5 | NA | CASPCDVRGRSNQPQHF
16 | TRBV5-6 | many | CASSPAAAGANYGYTF
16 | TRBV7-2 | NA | CASSSQAGLAKNIQYF
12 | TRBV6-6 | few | CASSDRDWGYTF
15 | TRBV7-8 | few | CASSVTAVRNTEAFF
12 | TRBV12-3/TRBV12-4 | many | CASKTRDNEQFF
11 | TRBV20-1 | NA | CSATDSDGYTF
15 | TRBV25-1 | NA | CASSAWESTYNEQFF
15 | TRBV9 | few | CASSVDVGQGAVAFF
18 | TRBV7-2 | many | CASSTGGLLAGSYNEQFF
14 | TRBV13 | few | CASSLGRAFNEQFF
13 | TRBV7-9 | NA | CASSLRLAYEQYF
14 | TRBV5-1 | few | CASSFDRSTDTQYF
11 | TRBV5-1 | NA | CASKDDNEQFF
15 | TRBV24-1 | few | CATSDLAGDTGELFF
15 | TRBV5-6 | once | CASSWGTARAYGYTF